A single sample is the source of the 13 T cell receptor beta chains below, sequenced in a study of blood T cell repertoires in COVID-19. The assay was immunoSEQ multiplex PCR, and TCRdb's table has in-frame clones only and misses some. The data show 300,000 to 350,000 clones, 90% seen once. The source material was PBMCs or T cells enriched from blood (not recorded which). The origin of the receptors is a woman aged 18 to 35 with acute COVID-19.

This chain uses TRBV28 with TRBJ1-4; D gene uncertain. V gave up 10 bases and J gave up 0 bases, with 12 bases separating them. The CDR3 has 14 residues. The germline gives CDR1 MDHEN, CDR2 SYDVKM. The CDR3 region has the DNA TGTGCCACCCTGGCATCGACAACTAATGAAAAACTGTTTTTT. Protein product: CATLASTTNEKLFF.

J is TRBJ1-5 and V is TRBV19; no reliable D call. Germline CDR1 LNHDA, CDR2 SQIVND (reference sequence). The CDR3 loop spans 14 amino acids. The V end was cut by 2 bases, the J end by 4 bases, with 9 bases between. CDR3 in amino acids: CASSISSANQPQHF. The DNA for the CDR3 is TGTGCCAGTAGTATATCGTCAGCGAATCAGCCCCAGCATTTT.

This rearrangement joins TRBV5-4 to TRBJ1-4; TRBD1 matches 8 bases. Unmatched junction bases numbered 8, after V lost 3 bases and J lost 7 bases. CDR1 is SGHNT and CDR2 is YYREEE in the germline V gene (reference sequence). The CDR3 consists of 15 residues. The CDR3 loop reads CASSSDDRGVEKLFF. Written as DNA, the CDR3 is TGTGCCAGCAGCTCAGATGACAGGGGAGTTGAAAAACTGTTTTTT.

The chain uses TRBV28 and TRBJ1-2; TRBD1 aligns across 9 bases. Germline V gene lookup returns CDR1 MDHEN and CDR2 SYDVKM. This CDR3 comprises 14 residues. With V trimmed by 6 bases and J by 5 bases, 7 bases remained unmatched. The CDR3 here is CASSYLQGAYGYTF. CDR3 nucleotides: TGTGCCAGCAGCTACTTACAGGGGGCGTATGGCTACACCTTC.

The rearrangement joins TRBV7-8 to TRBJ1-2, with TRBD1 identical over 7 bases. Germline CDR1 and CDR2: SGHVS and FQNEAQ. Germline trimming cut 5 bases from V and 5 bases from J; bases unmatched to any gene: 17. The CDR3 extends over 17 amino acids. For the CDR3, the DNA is TGTGCCAGCAGCATACAGGGGAACCCAGGGGATGGGTATGGCTACACCTTC. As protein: CASSIQGNPGDGYGYTF.

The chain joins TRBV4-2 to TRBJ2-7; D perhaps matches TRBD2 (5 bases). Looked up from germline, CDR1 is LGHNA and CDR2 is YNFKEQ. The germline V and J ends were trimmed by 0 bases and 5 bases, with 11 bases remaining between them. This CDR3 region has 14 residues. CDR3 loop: CASSQDHGINEQYF. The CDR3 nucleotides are TGTGCCAGCAGCCAAGATCACGGGATCAACGAGCAGTACTTC.

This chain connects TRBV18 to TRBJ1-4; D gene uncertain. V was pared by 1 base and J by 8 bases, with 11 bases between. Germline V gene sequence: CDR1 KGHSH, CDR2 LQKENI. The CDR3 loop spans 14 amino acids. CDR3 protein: CASSPRADDEKLFF. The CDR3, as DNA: TGTGCCAGCTCACCACGGGCAGATGACGAAAAACTGTTTTTT.

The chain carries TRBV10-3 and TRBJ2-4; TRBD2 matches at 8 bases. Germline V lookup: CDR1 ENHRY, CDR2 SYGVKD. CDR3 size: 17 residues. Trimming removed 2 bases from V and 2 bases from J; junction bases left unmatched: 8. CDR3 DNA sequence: TGTGCCATCAGTGAGGAGGCTAGCGGGTGGCCCAAAAACATTCAGTACTTC. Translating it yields CAISEEASGWPKNIQYF.

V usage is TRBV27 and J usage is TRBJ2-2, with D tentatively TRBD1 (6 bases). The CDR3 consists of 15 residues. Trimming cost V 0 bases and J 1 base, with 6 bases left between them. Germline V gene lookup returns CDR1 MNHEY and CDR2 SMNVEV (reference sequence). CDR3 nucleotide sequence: TGTGCCAGCAGTTTATCGACAGGGAACACCGGGGAGCTGTTTTTT. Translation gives CASSLSTGNTGELFF.

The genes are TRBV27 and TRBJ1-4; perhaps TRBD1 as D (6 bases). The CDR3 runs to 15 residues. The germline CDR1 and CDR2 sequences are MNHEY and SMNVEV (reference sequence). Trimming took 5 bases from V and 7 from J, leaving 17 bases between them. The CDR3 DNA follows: TGTGCCAGCAGTCCGACAGGCAGAATTAGTGAAAAACTGTTTTTT. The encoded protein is CASSPTGRISEKLFF.

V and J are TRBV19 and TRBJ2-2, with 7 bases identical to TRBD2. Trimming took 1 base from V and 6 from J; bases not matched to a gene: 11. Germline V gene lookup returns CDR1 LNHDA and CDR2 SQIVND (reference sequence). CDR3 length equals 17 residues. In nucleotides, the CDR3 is TGTGCCAGTAGTATAGCCGCCTTGGGGGGGATGGCCGGGGAGCTGTTTTTT. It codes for CASSIAALGGMAGELFF.

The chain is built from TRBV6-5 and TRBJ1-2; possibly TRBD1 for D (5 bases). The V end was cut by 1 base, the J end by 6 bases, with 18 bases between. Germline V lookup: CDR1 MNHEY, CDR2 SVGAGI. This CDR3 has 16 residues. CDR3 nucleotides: TGTGCCAGCAGTTACTTGGGTTCCCGGGGGAAAGATGGCTACACCTTC. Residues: CASSYLGSRGKDGYTF.

CDR3 region: CASSVWDTGTEAFF. The CDR3 region has the DNA TGTGCCAGCAGCGTGTGGGACACTGGCACTGAAGCTTTCTTT. The rearrangement uses TRBV9 and TRBJ1-1, with D perhaps matching TRBD1 (6 bases). CDR1 and CDR2 from the germline V gene are SGDLS and YYNGEE. V lost 2 bases, J lost 4 bases, and 12 bases lay in between. The CDR3 runs to 14 residues.